The clone carrying this TCR beta chain was counted only a few times. The immunoSEQ assay was v3. Assay used: immunoSEQ multiplex PCR; TCRdb lists only in-frame clones, some missing. Here the sample spans approximately 16,000 clones, approximately 85% being singletons. With V trimmed by 4 bases and J by 2 bases, 5 bases remained unmatched. The CDR3 covers 15 residues. Germline values: CDR1 SGHDN, CDR2 FVKESK. The data were taken from a study of TIL therapy for anti-PD-1-resistant metastatic lung cancer. Looking at the study overall: Most patients had lung adenocarcinoma.

Time point denoted: pre-treatment sample, taken before nivolumab and TIL therapy. The chain is built from TRBV14 and TRBJ2-1; 7 bases are shared with TRBD1. This clonotype was obtained from a person aged 25-85 years with non-small cell lung cancer. Sequences were derived from blood, sampled at baseline. The CDR3 region is CASSPGQATYNEQFF. The CDR3 region has the DNA TGTGCCAGCAGCCCCGGACAGGCTACCTACAATGAGCAGTTCTTC.